A single TCR beta chain is shown here with its context. The source of the sample is a study of OX40 agonist ivuxolimab in advanced cancers. Method: immunoSEQ multiplex PCR; TCRdb's copy keeps in-frame clones and lacks some. Of some 53,000 clones in the sample, roughly 92% were seen once. Trimming cost V 8 bases and J 7 bases; bases outside gene matches: 8. Germline values: CDR1 MDHEN, CDR2 SYDVKM. This CDR3 contains 14 residues. The clonotype comes from an adult with an advanced solid tumor such as melanoma, head and neck, liver or kidney cancer. The material was CD4+ or CD8+ T cells sorted from blood, obtained in a trial of the OX40 agonist ivuxolimab. The chain uses TRBV28 and TRBJ2-1; 10 positions match TRBD2. CDR3 sequence reads: CASSGTSDRNEQFF. CDR3 DNA sequence: TGTGCCAGCTCGGGGACTAGCGATCGAAATGAGCAGTTCTTC.